These 30 T cell receptor beta chains came from one sample sequenced in a study of T cell changes during pregnancy in multiple sclerosis. TCRdb keeps only in-frame clones here, not all; method: immunoSEQ multiplex PCR. The sample includes more than 10,000 clones, 88% of them seen just once. Sequenced here: CD8+ T cells from peripheral blood mononuclear cells, sampled in the first trimester of pregnancy. These receptors were obtained from a female donor with multiple sclerosis, enrolled in a pregnancy study.

CDR3 in amino acids: CASSIPTGSNQPQHF. The CDR3 bases are TGTGCCAGTAGTATACCCACAGGGAGCAATCAGCCCCAGCATTTT. This chain links TRBV19 with TRBJ1-5; weak D call: TRBD1 (6 bases). V was trimmed by 2 bases and J by 1 base, leaving 9 bases between them. Germline CDR1 and CDR2: LNHDA and SQIVND (reference sequence). The length of the CDR3 is 15 residues.

This clone is medium-sized within its sample. This chain connects TRBV30 to TRBJ2-7; 8 positions agree with TRBD1. Germline CDR1 GTSNPN, CDR2 SVGIG (reference sequence). V was clipped by 4 bases and J by 0 bases; unmatched bases: 14. The CDR3 covers 17 residues. CDR3 region: CAWTSWADRVSSYEQYF. The CDR3 nucleotides read TGTGCCTGGACCTCGTGGGCGGACAGGGTAAGCTCCTACGAGCAGTACTTC. Full variable domain (rest looked up from reference TRBV30 and TRBJ2-7): SQTIHQWPATLVQPVGSPLSLECTVEGTSNPNLYWYRQAAGRGLQLLFYSVGIGQISSEVPQNLSASRPQDRQFILSSKKLLLSDSGFYLCAWTSWADRVSSYEQYFGPGTRLTVT.

J is TRBJ2-7 and V is TRBV13, with TRBD1 matching over 10 bases. CDR1 PRHDT and CDR2 FYEKMQ come from the germline V gene (reference sequence). The trim removed 8 bases at V and 1 base at J, leaving 2 bases unmatched. The CDR3 is 13 amino acids. CDR3 DNA sequence: TGTGCCAGCCGGGGACAGGGGTCCTACGAGCAGTACTTC. It is translated as CASRGQGSYEQYF.

DNA of the CDR3: TGTGCCAGCAGCGTAGTCCCCTCTCCGACAGATCTGGCCTTAGATACGCAGTATTTT. This gives the protein CASSVVPSPTDLALDTQYF. The chain carries TRBV9 and TRBJ2-3; possible D gene TRBD1, 5 bases. The CDR3 sequence is 19 residues long. The V gene's germline CDR1 is SGDLS and CDR2 YYNGEE. Trimming took 0 bases from V and 5 from J, leaving 25 bases between them.

By its share, this clone is medium-sized (0.01 to 0.1%). The chain links TRBV6-1 to TRBJ2-1; TRBD1 matches 7 bases. This CDR3 is built from 15 residues. Trimming took 5 bases from V and 4 from J; bases not matched to a gene: 8. Germline V CDR1 and CDR2: MNHNS, SASEGT. The CDR3 nucleotides read TGTGCCAGCAGTTTAGGGGGCAGGAGTTACAATGAGCAGTTCTTC. Its translation: CASSLGGRSYNEQFF.

This clone was found a few times. The chain recombines TRBV9 with TRBJ1-2; D uncertain. The germline V and J ends were trimmed by 3 bases and 7 bases, with 10 bases remaining between them. Germline CDR1 reads SGDLS; CDR2 reads YYNGEE. This CDR3 contains 12 residues. This CDR3 is CASSGGSSGYTF. The CDR3 DNA is TGTGCCAGCAGCGGAGGGTCCAGTGGCTACACCTTC.

V usage is TRBV4-1 and J usage is TRBJ1-3; no clear D gene. Germline lookup yields CDR1 MGHRA and CDR2 YSYEKL. CDR3 size: 13 residues. V was shortened by 1 base and J by 8 bases, with 9 bases between the two germline ends. The CDR3 here is CASSQAGKDTIYF. CDR3 in DNA: TGCGCCAGCAGCCAAGCGGGGAAGGACACCATATATTTT.

CDR3 in amino acids: CASSPRELNYGYTF. CDR3 DNA sequence: TGTGCCAGCTCACCAAGGGAGCTTAACTATGGCTACACCTTC. J is TRBJ1-2 and V is TRBV18, with no clear D. Trimming pared 2 bases from V and 1 base from J, leaving 8 bases between. The V gene's germline CDR1 is KGHSH and CDR2 LQKENI. The CDR3 is 14 residues long.

This clone was seen a single time. This chain joins TRBV10-3 and TRBJ2-7; the match to TRBD1 covers 8 bases. Germline-derived CDR1 and CDR2 are ENHRY and SYGVKD. The V gene end was trimmed by 8 bases and the J gene end by 1 base; junction bases not matched to a gene: 7. The CDR3 runs to 14 residues. CDR3 residues: CAIEDRATSYEQYF. The CDR3 nucleotides read TGTGCCATCGAGGACAGGGCGACTTCCTACGAGCAGTACTTC.

The V call is TRBV9, the J call TRBJ2-3, with 13 bases lining up with TRBD2. V lost 4 bases to trimming and J lost 0 bases; unmatched junction nucleotides: 11. The CDR3 contains 19 residues. Per the germline V gene, CDR1 is SGDLS and CDR2 is YYNGEE. The CDR3 DNA reads TGTGCCAGCAGCATAAAACTAGCGGGGGGGCGATATAGCACAGATACGCAGTATTTT. Its translation: CASSIKLAGGRYSTDTQYF.

This clone was counted a few times. This chain links TRBV4-1 with TRBJ1-4, with 10 bases aligning to TRBD1. J lost 6 bases, V lost 3 bases, and 7 bases had no gene match. The CDR3 spans 16 residues. CDR1 is MGHRA, CDR2 YSYEKL, per germline. The chain's CDR3 is CASSHGSGTGDEKLFF. The CDR3 bases are TGCGCCAGCAGCCATGGATCCGGGACAGGGGATGAAAAACTGTTTTTT.

The V and J genes are TRBV5-6 and TRBJ2-1; 8 bases align to TRBD2. This CDR3 is 13 amino acids long. Germline loops: CDR1 SGHDT, CDR2 YYEEEE. J was trimmed by 3 bases and V by 5 bases; bases with no gene match: 1. The CDR3 sequence: CASRRGGYNEQFF. CDR3 nucleotide sequence: TGTGCCAGCAGACGGGGGGGCTACAATGAGCAGTTCTTC.

The chain employs TRBV4-3 and TRBJ2-2, with TRBD1 identical over 7 bases. CDR1 is LGHNA, CDR2 YSLEER, per germline. The V segment lost 0 bases and the J segment 4 bases; nucleotides outside the gene matches: 5. The CDR3 is 16 amino acids. The CDR3 sequence: CASSQDSTGATGELFF. CDR3 coding DNA: TGCGCCAGCAGCCAAGATAGCACAGGGGCCACCGGGGAGCTGTTTTTT.

This clone has only one observation. The rearrangement uses TRBV7-8 and TRBJ1-3; D uncertain. V lost 6 bases and J 2 bases, leaving 14 bases between the germline ends. Germline V gene data show CDR1 as SGHVS and CDR2 as FQNEAQ. The CDR3 is made up of 15 amino acids. In nucleotides, the CDR3 is TGTGCCAGCAGTTCTGAGCGGACTCCTGGAAACACCATATATTTT. Residues: CASSSERTPGNTIYF.

The genes are TRBV27 and TRBJ2-7; D is ambiguous. V lost 8 bases and J 3 bases, leaving 8 bases between the germline ends. The length of the CDR3 is 11 residues. Per germline, CDR1 MNHEY and CDR2 SMNVEV (reference sequence). DNA of the CDR3: TGTGCCAGCGGGCAGATCTACGAGCAGTACTTC. This gives the protein CASGQIYEQYF.

This chain links TRBV7-6 with TRBJ2-1, with 9 bases lining up with TRBD1. Per the germline V gene, CDR1 is SGHVS and CDR2 is FNYEAQ. The length of the CDR3 is 15 residues. The V and J ends lost 4 bases and 7 bases, in that order; junction bases with no gene match: 8. In DNA form, the CDR3 reads TGTGCCAGCAGCTCACCGGGACAGGGAGTAAATGAGCAGTTCTTC. Its protein product is CASSSPGQGVNEQFF.

The chain uses TRBV7-8 and TRBJ1-2, with D possibly being TRBD1 (5 bases). In germline, CDR1 is SGHVS, CDR2 FQNEAQ. CDR3 length equals 16 residues. Trimming removed 1 base from V and 3 bases from J, with 15 bases in between. CDR3: CASSLVNRAGDYGYTF. The CDR3 bases are TGTGCCAGCAGCTTAGTAAATCGCGCGGGGGACTATGGCTACACCTTC.

V usage is TRBV2 and J usage is TRBJ1-4; D possibly corresponds to TRBD1 (5 bases). Germline V gene sequence: CDR1 SNHLY, CDR2 FYNNEI. The CDR3 has 10 residues. With 6 bases removed from V and 12 bases from J, the gap between germline ends came to 8 bases. For the CDR3, the DNA is TGTGCCAGCAGGGTCAGGGAACTGTTTTTT. It translates to CASRVRELFF.

The J gene is TRBJ1-5, the V gene TRBV15, with D maybe TRBD1 (6 bases). Between the trimmed V and J ends, which lost 3 bases and 7 bases, there was a span of 16 bases. CDR3 length: 15 amino acids. Germline V CDR1 and CDR2: LNHNV, YYDKDF (reference sequence). CDR3 region: CATSSAREGGQPQHF. In nucleotides, the CDR3 is TGTGCCACCAGCAGTGCTCGGGAGGGGGGGCAGCCCCAGCATTTT. The full variable domain, completed using reference TRBV15 and TRBJ1-5, is DAMVIQNPRYQVTQFGKPVTLSCSQTLNHNVMYWYQQKSSQAPKLLFHYYDKDFNNEADTPDNFQSRRPNTSFCFLDIRSPGLGDTAMYLCATSSAREGGQPQHFGDGTRLSIL.

The V and J genes are TRBV6-1 and TRBJ2-5, with 12 bases fitting TRBD2. Germline-derived CDR1 and CDR2 are MNHNS and SASEGT. CDR3 length: 15 residues. The V gene end was trimmed by 7 bases and the J gene end by 5 bases; junction bases not matched to a gene: 8. CDR3 loop: CASTHLAGGPETQYF. Written as DNA, the CDR3 is TGTGCCAGCACCCACCTAGCGGGGGGGCCGGAGACCCAGTACTTC.

V is TRBV6-5 and J is TRBJ1-1; no definite D call. Trimming took 5 bases from V and 7 from J, leaving 14 bases between them. From germline, CDR1 is MNHEY and CDR2 SVGAGI. The CDR3 contains 13 residues. CDR3 residues: CASSPQPAVEAFF. CDR3 nucleotide sequence: TGTGCCAGCAGTCCCCAGCCGGCGGTTGAAGCTTTCTTT.

V and J are TRBV30 and TRBJ1-5; D unclear. V lost 1 base to trimming and J lost 2 bases, with 12 bases between them. Per germline, CDR1 GTSNPN and CDR2 SVGIG (reference sequence). This CDR3 comprises 15 residues. CDR3 amino acids: CAWSDLDLGNQPQHF. DNA of the CDR3: TGTGCCTGGAGTGATCTGGATCTAGGCAATCAGCCCCAGCATTTT.

Concerning this clone: Compared with germline, one end of the junction differs, possibly owing to a read error. V usage is TRBV28 and J usage is TRBJ2-7; 9 nucleotides align to TRBD1. The CDR3 has 16 residues. CDR1 is MDHEN and CDR2 is SYDVKM in the germline V gene. CDR3 sequence reads: CASSSPPGTGNDEQHF. Here the CDR3 DNA reads TGTGCCAGCAGTTCCCCCCCTGGGACAGGGAACGACGAGCAGCACTTC. Full variable domain (rest looked up from reference TRBV28 and TRBJ2-7): DVKVTQSSRYLVKRTGEKVFLECVQDMDHENMFWYRQDPGLGLRLIYFSYDVKMKEKGDIPEGYSVSREKKERFSLILESASTNQTSMYLCASSSPPGTGNDEQHFGPGTRLTVT.

The chain joins TRBV4-2 to TRBJ2-3, with 9 bases that match TRBD2. The CDR3 loop spans 15 amino acids. The trim removed 1 base at V and 4 bases at J, leaving 3 bases unmatched. Germline loops: CDR1 LGHNA, CDR2 YNFKEQ. DNA of the CDR3: TGTGCCAGCAGCCAAGGGGCGGGGGGGCCAGATACGCAGTATTTT. Its translation is CASSQGAGGPDTQYF.

Here the CDR3 reads CASSLDRVGNQPQHF. The CDR3 bases are TGTGCCAGCAGTCTAGACAGGGTCGGCAATCAGCCCCAGCATTTT. V is TRBV6-1 and J is TRBJ1-5; 7 bases agree with TRBD1. V shed 5 bases and J 2 bases; nucleotides not matched to a gene: 6. The length of the CDR3 is 15 residues. The germline CDR1 and CDR2 sequences are MNHNS and SASEGT.

The chain uses TRBV6-1 and TRBJ1-2, with D unclear. Germline V lookup: CDR1 MNHNS, CDR2 SASEGT. Trimming removed 8 bases from V and 4 bases from J, with 17 bases in between. There are 14 residues in the CDR3. The chain's CDR3 is CASAAGGGSYGYTF. The CDR3 DNA follows: TGTGCCAGCGCAGCGGGCGGAGGCTCCTATGGCTACACCTTC.

The chain employs TRBV9 and TRBJ2-7; a weak D match, TRBD2 (5 bases). The CDR3 is 13 amino acids. Trimming removed 7 bases from V and 2 bases from J, with 13 bases in between. The germline gives CDR1 SGDLS, CDR2 YYNGEE. The CDR3 nucleotides read TGTGCCAGCTCCCCCGGGGATACCTACGAGCAGTACTTC. This translates into CASSPGDTYEQYF. The whole variable domain, filled in from reference TRBV9 and TRBJ2-7, reads DSGVTQTPKHLITATGQRVTLRCSPRSGDLSVYWYQQSLDQGLQFLIQYYNGEERAKGNILERFSAQQFPDLHSELNLSSLELGDSALYFCASSPGDTYEQYFGPGTRLTVT.

V usage is TRBV9 and J usage is TRBJ2-5; D is unresolved. V was trimmed by 4 bases and J by 5 bases, leaving 12 bases between them. Germline CDR1 and CDR2: SGDLS and YYNGEE. The CDR3 loop spans 13 amino acids. This chain's CDR3 is CASSPIYSETQYF. For the CDR3, the DNA is TGTGCCAGCAGCCCTATATATTCGGAGACCCAGTACTTC.

This clone came up once. The V gene is TRBV6-4, the J gene TRBJ2-1; 8 bases align to TRBD2. The germline gives CDR1 MRHNA, CDR2 SNTAGT. The CDR3 has 15 residues. The V gene end was trimmed by 6 bases and the J gene end by 8 bases; junction bases not matched to a gene: 12. CDR3 nucleotide sequence: TGTGCCAGCAGCGAGGACGGGGGGGGCCTGGATGAGCAGTTCTTC. Its translation: CASSEDGGGLDEQFF.

This clone was seen a few times. V gene TRBV6-1 combines with J gene TRBJ2-3; 10 nucleotides agree with TRBD2. The germline V gene encodes CDR1 MNHNS and CDR2 SASEGT. The CDR3 has 15 residues. The V and J ends lost 4 bases and 2 bases, in that order; junction bases with no gene match: 3. The CDR3 sequence: CASSVSGGATDTQYF. Here the CDR3 DNA reads TGTGCCAGCAGTGTCAGCGGGGGGGCCACAGATACGCAGTATTTT.